This T cell receptor (beta chain) emerged from a study of blood T cell repertoires in COVID-19. About the study: Italy, Spain and the United States were the sources of the convalescent and acute COVID-19 samples. From T cells, B-cell-depleted T cells, or PBMCs came the material, which was cDNA or gDNA.

The authors' processing: How many nucleated cells were present was estimated from reference gene primer amplification. The assay was immunoSEQ multiplex PCR, and TCRdb's table has in-frame clones only and misses some. The V and J calls and clone size were taken over from that table, and D and trimming were inferred from the DNA. Of approximately 140,000 clones in the sample, 88% were seen once. Seattle participants joined during active infection and were tracked over time. This clone has a handful of counts. Other DNA sequences in this sample translate to the same CDR3. Trimming cost V 0 bases and J 0 bases, with 6 bases left between them. The CDR3 length is 15 residues. Germline values: CDR1 MGHRA, CDR2 YSYEKL.

Input material: peripheral blood. The rearrangement uses TRBV4-1 and TRBJ1-3; D gene ambiguous. This receptor was taken from a human donor with COVID-19, enrolled during active disease. The donor label of this sample is uncertain. The DNA for the CDR3 is TGCGCCAGCAGCCAAGATCGGGGCTCTGGAAACACCATATATTTT. It yields the protein CASSQDRGSGNTIYF.